This T cell receptor beta chain emerged from a study of blood T cell repertoires in COVID-19. On the study more broadly: Whether acute or convalescent, the COVID-19 samples came from the United States, Italy and Spain. Nucleic acid was either cDNA or gDNA, and it came from T cells, B-cell-depleted T cells, or PBMCs.

How the authors handled the data: Estimates of nucleated cell counts were drawn from the amplification of reference gene primers. Profiled with immunoSEQ multiplex PCR; TCRdb holds only in-frame clones, not every one. V and J calls and clone size are copied from that table; D and trimming were computed from the DNA. The sample contains some 180,000 clones, 75% to 80% of which appear only once. Germline-derived CDR1 and CDR2 are LNHDA and SQIVND (reference sequence). This CDR3 comprises 16 residues. Trimming removed 7 bases at V and 2 bases at J, with 19 bases between. This receptor was taken from a woman between 50 and 59 years old with active or convalescent COVID-19. This sequence joins TRBV19 and TRBJ2-3; a weak D match, TRBD1 (9 bases). The sequenced sample consisted of peripheral blood. CDR3 protein: CASTPGGTGLTDTQYF. The CDR3 region has the DNA TGTGCCAGTACACCGGGGGGGACAGGGCTCACAGATACGCAGTATTTT.